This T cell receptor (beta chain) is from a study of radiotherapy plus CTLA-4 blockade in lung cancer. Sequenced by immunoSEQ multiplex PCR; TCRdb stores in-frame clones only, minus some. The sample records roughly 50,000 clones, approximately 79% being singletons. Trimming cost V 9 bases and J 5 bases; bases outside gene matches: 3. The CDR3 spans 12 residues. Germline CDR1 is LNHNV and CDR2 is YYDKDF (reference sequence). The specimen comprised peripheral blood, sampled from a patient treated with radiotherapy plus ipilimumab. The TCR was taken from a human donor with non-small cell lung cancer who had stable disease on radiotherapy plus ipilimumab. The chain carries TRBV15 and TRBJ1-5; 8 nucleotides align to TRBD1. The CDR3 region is CATQDRDQPQHF. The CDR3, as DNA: TGTGCCACGCAGGACAGGGATCAGCCCCAGCATTTT.